Below, 10 T cell receptor beta chains from the same sample are listed, as sequenced in a study of OX40 agonist ivuxolimab in advanced cancers. Sequenced by immunoSEQ multiplex PCR; TCRdb stores in-frame clones only, minus some. The sample records 65,000 to 90,000 clones, around 85% being singletons. Specimen: CD4+ or CD8+ T cells sorted from blood, collected in a trial of the OX40 agonist ivuxolimab. Every receptor here comes from an adult with an advanced solid tumor such as melanoma, head and neck, liver or kidney cancer.

V is TRBV5-1 and J is TRBJ2-7, with TRBD1 as a possible D gene (6 bases). V was cut by 1 base and J by 3 bases, with 14 bases left in between. Germline assignment: CDR1 SGHRS and CDR2 YFSETQ. CDR3 length equals 15 residues. CDR3 nucleotides: TGCGCCAGCAGCTTGATGCAGGGGTCAAACTACGAGCAGTACTTC. Its translation is CASSLMQGSNYEQYF.

The rearrangement links TRBV11-2 to TRBJ2-7, with D uncertain. Germline assignment: CDR1 SGHAT and CDR2 FQNNGV. V shed 3 bases and J shed 6 bases, with 3 bases lying between them. This CDR3 spans 10 amino acids. The CDR3 reads CASSLAEQYF. The CDR3 nucleotides are TGTGCCAGCAGCTTGGCCGAGCAGTACTTC.

The chain uses TRBV7-2 and TRBJ2-7, with 7 bases fitting TRBD1. In germline, CDR1 is SGHTA, CDR2 FQGNSA. V trimming: 3 bases; J trimming: 6 bases; junction bases outside the gene matches: 14. The CDR3 is 16 amino acids. The CDR3 DNA follows: TGTGCCAGCAGCTTCCGCTATTCGACAGGGAAGAGCGAGCAGTACTTC. As protein: CASSFRYSTGKSEQYF. Complete variable domain (other parts from reference TRBV7-2 and TRBJ2-7): GAGVSQSPSNKVTEKGKDVELRCDPISGHTALYWYRQSLGQGLEFLIYFQGNSAPDKSGLPSDRFSAERTGGSVSTLTIQRTQQEDSAVYLCASSFRYSTGKSEQYFGPGTRLTVT.

In this sample, this clone turned up once. The chain uses TRBV5-1 and TRBJ2-1; D is possibly TRBD1 (6 bases). Per germline, CDR1 SGHRS and CDR2 YFSETQ. V lost 1 base to trimming and J lost 4 bases, with 12 bases between them. The CDR3 sequence is 15 residues long. DNA of the CDR3: TGCGCCAGCAGCTTGCAACAGGGCGGGTACAATGAGCAGTTCTTC. Its protein product is CASSLQQGGYNEQFF.

The chain combines TRBV10-3 with TRBJ2-1, with D possibly matching TRBD1 (6 bases). The V gene's germline CDR1 is ENHRY and CDR2 SYGVKD. V dropped 8 bases and J dropped 3 bases, with 8 bases sitting between them. This CDR3 has 12 amino acids. The CDR3 DNA reads TGTGCCATCGGGGACAACTACAATGAGCAGTTCTTC. Encoded protein: CAIGDNYNEQFF.

This sequence joins TRBV9 and TRBJ2-3; 13 nucleotides match TRBD2. This CDR3 spans 17 amino acids. Germline CDR1 and CDR2: SGDLS and YYNGEE. The junction had 9 bases not matched to a gene; V was cut back by 4 bases and J by 4 bases. CDR3 sequence (DNA): TGTGCCAGCAGCCAAACTAGCGGGGGGGTAAGGGCAGATACGCAGTATTTT. As protein: CASSQTSGGVRADTQYF.

A single count supports this clone. The gene calls are TRBV6-5 and TRBJ2-2; TRBD1 aligns across 8 bases. Germline loops: CDR1 MNHEY, CDR2 SVGAGI. There are 16 residues in the CDR3. After removal of 2 bases from V and 5 bases from J, the junction contained 7 bases not matched to a gene. As DNA, the CDR3 is TGTGCCAGCAGTTACAGGGCAGGGGGCGGAACCGGGGAGCTGTTTTTT. Amino acid sequence: CASSYRAGGGTGELFF.

The rearrangement joins TRBV5-1 to TRBJ1-6, with 8 bases matching TRBD1. Germline assignment: CDR1 SGHRS and CDR2 YFSETQ. The J segment lost 8 bases and the V segment lost 3 bases, leaving 10 bases of the junction unmatched. CDR3 size: 16 residues. CDR3 amino acids: CASSSGGQGAHSPLHF. The CDR3, as DNA: TGCGCCAGCAGCTCCGGAGGTCAGGGGGCGCATTCACCCCTCCACTTT.

V usage is TRBV9 and J usage is TRBJ2-3; TRBD2 aligns across 9 bases. The germline gives CDR1 SGDLS, CDR2 YYNGEE. Losses at the gene ends were 1 base for V and 6 bases for J; bases not matched to a gene: 6. The CDR3 extends over 15 amino acids. CDR3 region: CASSVSSGGMDTQYF. CDR3 in DNA: TGTGCCAGCAGCGTATCAAGCGGGGGGATGGATACGCAGTATTTT.

The J gene is TRBJ2-1, the V gene TRBV6-1, with TRBD1 matching over 9 bases. Per the germline V gene, CDR1 is MNHNS and CDR2 is SASEGT. The CDR3 runs to 16 residues. J was trimmed by 10 bases and V by 3 bases; bases with no gene match: 13. The CDR3 region has the DNA TGTGCCAGCAGTGACCCCCGGGGGACAGGGACCCTCGAGCAGTTCTTC. Protein product: CASSDPRGTGTLEQFF.